This T cell receptor beta chain was documented in a study of shared clonotypes between healthy human individuals. Whole-study results and caveats: Against clonotypes common to all four donors, non-shared ones had lower generation probabilities. Estimated clonotype richness was generally higher in naive than memory subsets.

Germline V gives CDR1 SEHNR, CDR2 FQNEAQ (reference sequence). CDR3 length: 18 residues. The V segment lost 5 bases and the J segment 4 bases; nucleotides outside the gene matches: 10. This clone was recorded once. Antigen specificity is unknown. Some clones are missing from TCRdb's copy, which holds only in-frame ones; the method was immunoSEQ multiplex PCR. The data show some 2,500,000 clones, about nine tenths seen once. V is TRBV7-9 and J is TRBJ2-2, with 13 nucleotides matching TRBD2. The specimen was naive CD4+ T cells from PBMCs. Documented subset: CD45RA+ positively selected. The receptor comes from a man aged 18 to 30 in good health. Some clones in this sample may be carry-over from other donors' samples. The CDR3 bases are TGTGCCAGCAGCGAGAAACCGGGACTAGCGGGAATCACCGGGGAGCTGTTTTTT. Protein sequence: CASSEKPGLAGITGELFF.